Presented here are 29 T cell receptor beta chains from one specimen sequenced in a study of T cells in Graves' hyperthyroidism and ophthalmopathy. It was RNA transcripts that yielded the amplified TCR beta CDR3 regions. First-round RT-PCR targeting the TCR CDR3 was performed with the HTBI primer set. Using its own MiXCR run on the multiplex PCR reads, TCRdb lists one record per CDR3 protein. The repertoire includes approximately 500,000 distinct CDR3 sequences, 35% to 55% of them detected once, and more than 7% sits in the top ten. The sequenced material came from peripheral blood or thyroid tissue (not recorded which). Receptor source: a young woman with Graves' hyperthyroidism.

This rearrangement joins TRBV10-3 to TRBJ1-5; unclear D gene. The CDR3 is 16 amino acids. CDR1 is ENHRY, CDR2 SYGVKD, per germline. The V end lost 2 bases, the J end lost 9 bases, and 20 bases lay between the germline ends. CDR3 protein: CAISEKGSGIRLPQHF. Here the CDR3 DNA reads TGTGCCATCAGTGAGAAGGGCAGCGGAATCAGGTTGCCCCAGCATTTT.

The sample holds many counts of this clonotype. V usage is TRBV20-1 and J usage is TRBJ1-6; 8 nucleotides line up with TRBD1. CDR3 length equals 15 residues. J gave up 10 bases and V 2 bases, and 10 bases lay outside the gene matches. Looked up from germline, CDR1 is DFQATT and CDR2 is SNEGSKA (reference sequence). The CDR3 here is CSARQTGASGSPLHF. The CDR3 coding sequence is TGCAGTGCTAGACAGACAGGGGCTTCTGGCTCACCCCTCCACTTT.

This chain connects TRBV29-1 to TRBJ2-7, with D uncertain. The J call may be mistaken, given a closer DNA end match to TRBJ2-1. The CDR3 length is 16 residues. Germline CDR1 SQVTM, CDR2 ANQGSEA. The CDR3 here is CSVEDRPSFFGNEQFF. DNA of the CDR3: TGCAGCGTTGAAGATCGTCCCTCCTTCTTTGGCAATGAGCAGTTCTTC.

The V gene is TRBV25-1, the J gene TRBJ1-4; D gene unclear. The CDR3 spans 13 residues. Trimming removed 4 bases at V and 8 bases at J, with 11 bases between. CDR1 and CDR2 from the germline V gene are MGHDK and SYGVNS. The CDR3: CASSVLEREKLFF. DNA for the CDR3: TGTGCCAGCAGTGTACTGGAAAGAGAAAAACTGTTTTTT.

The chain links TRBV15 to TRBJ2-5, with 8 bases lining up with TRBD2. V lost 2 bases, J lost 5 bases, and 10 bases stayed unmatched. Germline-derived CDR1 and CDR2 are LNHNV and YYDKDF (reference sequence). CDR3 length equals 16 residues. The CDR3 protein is CATSRTYGGAGETQYF. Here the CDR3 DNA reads TGTGCCACCAGCAGAACCTACGGGGGGGCAGGGGAGACCCAGTACTTC.

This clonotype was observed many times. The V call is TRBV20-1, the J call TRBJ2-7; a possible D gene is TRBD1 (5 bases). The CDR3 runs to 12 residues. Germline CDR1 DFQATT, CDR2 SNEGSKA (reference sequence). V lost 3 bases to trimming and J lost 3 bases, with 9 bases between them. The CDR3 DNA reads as TGCAGTGCTAGGGGGCAGGGCTACGAGCAGTACTTC. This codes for CSARGQGYEQYF.

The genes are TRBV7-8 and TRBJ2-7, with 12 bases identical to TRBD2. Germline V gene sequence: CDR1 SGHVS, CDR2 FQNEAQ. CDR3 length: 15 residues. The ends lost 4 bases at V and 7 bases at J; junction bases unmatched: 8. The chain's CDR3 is CASSYTSGRPGEQYF. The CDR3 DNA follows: TGTGCCAGCAGCTACACTAGCGGGAGGCCGGGTGAGCAGTACTTC.

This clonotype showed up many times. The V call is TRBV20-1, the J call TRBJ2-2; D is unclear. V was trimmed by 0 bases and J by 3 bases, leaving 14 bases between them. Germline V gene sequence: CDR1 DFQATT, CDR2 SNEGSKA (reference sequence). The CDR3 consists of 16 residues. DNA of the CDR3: TGCAGTGCTAGAGATGATCGGCTACTGGACACCGGGGAGCTGTTTTTT. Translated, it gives CSARDDRLLDTGELFF.

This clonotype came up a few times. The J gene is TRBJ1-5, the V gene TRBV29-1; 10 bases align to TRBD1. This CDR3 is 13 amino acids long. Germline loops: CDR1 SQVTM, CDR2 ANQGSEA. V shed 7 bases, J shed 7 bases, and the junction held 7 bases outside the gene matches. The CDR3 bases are TGCAGCGCTAGACAGGGGGCTAGGCAGCCCCAGCATTTT. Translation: CSARQGARQPQHF.

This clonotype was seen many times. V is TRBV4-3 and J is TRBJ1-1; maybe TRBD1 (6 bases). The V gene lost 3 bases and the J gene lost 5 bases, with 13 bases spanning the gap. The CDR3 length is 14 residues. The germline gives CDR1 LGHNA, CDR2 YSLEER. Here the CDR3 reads CASSQYNRDTEAFF. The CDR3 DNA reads TGCGCCAGCAGCCAGTATAACAGGGATACTGAAGCTTTCTTT.

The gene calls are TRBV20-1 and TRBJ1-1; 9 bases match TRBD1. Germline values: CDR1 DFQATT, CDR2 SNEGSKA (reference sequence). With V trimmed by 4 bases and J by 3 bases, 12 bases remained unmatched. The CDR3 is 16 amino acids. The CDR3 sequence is CSAIQDRGEGDTEAFF. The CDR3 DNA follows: TGCAGTGCTATCCAGGACAGGGGCGAAGGAGACACTGAAGCTTTCTTT.

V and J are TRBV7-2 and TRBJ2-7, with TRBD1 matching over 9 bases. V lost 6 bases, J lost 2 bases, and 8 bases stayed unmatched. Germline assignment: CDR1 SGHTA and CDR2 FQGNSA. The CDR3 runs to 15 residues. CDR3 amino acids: CASSPWRTGAYEQYF. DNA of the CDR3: TGTGCCAGCAGTCCCTGGAGGACAGGGGCCTACGAGCAGTACTTC. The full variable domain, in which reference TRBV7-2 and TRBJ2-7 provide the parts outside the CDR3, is GAGVSQSPSNKVTEKGKDVELRCDPISGHTALYWYRQSLGQGLEFLIYFQGNSAPDKSGLPSDRFSAERTGGSVSTLTIQRTQQEDSAVYLCASSPWRTGAYEQYFGPGTRLTVT.

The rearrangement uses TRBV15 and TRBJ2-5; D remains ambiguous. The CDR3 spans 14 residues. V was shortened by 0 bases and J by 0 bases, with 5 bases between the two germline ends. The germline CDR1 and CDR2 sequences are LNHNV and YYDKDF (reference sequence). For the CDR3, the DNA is TGTGCCACCAGCAGAGAGTCGTACCAAGAGACCCAGTACTTC. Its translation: CATSRESYQETQYF.

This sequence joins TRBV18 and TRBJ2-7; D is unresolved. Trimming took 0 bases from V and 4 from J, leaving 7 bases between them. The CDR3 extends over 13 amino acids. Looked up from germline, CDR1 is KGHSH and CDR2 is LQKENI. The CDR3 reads CASSPPKDYEQYF. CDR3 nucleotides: TGTGCCAGCTCACCACCGAAAGATTACGAGCAGTACTTC. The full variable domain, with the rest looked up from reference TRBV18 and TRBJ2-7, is NAGVMQNPRHLVRRRGQEARLRCSPMKGHSHVYWYRQLPEEGLKFMVYLQKENIIDESGMPKERFSAEFPKEGPSILRIQQVVRGDSAAYFCASSPPKDYEQYFGPGTRLTVT.

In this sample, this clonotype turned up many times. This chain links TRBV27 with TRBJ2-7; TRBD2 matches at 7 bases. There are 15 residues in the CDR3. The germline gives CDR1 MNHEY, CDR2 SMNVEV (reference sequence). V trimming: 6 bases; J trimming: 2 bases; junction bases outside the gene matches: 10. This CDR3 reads CASRPGLPKTYEQYF. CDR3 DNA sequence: TGTGCCAGCAGGCCGGGACTACCTAAGACCTACGAGCAGTACTTC.

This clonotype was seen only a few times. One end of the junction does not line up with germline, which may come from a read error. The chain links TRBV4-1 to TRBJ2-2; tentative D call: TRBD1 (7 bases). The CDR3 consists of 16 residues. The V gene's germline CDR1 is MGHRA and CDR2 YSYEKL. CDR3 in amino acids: CASSQRRGRDTGELFF. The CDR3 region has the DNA TGTGCCAGCAGCCAAAGGAGGGGGCGAGACACCGGGGAGCTGTTTTTT.

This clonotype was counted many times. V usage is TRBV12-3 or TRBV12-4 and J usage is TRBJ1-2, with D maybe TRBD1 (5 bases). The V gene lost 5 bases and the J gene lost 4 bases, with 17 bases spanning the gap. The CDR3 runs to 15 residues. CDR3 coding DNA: TGTGCCAGCAGTGGACCTAGGGGTAGGCTCTATGGCTACACCTTC. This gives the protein CASSGPRGRLYGYTF.

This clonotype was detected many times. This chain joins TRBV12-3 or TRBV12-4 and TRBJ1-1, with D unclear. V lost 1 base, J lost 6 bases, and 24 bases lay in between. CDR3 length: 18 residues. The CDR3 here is CASSLGTVRPIPRAEAFF. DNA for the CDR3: TGTGCCAGCAGTTTAGGGACGGTTAGACCGATACCGAGGGCTGAAGCTTTCTTT.

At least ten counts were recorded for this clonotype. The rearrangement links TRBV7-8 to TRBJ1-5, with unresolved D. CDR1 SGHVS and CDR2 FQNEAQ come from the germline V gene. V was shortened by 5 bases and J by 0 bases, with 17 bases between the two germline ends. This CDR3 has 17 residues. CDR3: CASSQDTAVVSNQPQHF. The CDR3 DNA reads TGTGCCAGCAGCCAAGACACTGCTGTCGTTAGCAATCAGCCCCAGCATTTT.

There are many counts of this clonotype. CDR3 loop: CASSLRGSGDYGYTF. The CDR3, as DNA: TGTGCCAGCAGCTTACGGGGTAGTGGCGACTATGGCTACACCTTC. The chain joins TRBV7-2 to TRBJ1-2, with D hard to call. Trimming removed 2 bases at V and 3 bases at J, with 13 bases between. The CDR3 spans 15 residues. Per the germline V gene, CDR1 is SGHTA and CDR2 is FQGNSA.

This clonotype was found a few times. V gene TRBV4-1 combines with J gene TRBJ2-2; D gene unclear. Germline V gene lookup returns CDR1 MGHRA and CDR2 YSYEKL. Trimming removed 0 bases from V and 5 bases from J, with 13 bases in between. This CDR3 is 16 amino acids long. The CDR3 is CASSQEGDGWTGELFF. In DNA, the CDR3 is TGCGCCAGCAGCCAAGAGGGTGATGGATGGACCGGGGAGCTGTTTTTT.

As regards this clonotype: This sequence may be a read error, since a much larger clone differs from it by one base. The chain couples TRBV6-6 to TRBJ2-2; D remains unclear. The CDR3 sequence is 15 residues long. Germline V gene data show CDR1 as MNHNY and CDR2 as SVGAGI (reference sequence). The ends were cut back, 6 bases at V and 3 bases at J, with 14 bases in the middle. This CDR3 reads CASSPEAFYTGELFF. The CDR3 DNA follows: TGTGCCAGCAGCCCTGAGGCTTTCTACACCGGGGAGCTGTTTTTT.

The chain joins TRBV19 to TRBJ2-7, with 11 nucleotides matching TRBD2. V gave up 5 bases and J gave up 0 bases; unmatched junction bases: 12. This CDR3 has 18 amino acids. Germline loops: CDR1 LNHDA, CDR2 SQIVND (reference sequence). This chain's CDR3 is CASSPGQGTSGSSYEQYF. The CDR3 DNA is TGTGCCAGTAGTCCGGGACAGGGCACTAGCGGGAGCTCCTACGAGCAGTACTTC. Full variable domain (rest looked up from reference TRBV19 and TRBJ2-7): DGGITQSPKYLFRKEGQNVTLSCEQNLNHDAMYWYRQDPGQGLRLIYYSQIVNDFQKGDIAEGYSVSREKKESFPLTVTSAQKNPTAFYLCASSPGQGTSGSSYEQYFGPGTRLTVT.

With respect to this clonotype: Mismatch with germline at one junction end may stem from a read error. CDR3 coding DNA: TGTGCCAGCAGTTTACGACAGGGGGGATCCCCCCTCAACTTT. It is translated as CASSLRQGGSPLNF. This chain joins TRBV2 and TRBJ1-6, with 9 positions matching TRBD1. The V gene's germline CDR1 is SNHLY and CDR2 FYNNEI. This CDR3 is 14 amino acids long.

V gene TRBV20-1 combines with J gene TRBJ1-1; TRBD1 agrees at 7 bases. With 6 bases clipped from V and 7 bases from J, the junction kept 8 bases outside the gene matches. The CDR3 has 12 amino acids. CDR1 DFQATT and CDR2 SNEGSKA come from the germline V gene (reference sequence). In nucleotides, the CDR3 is TGCAGTGCCACGCCGACAGGGCTTGAAGCTTTCTTT. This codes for CSATPTGLEAFF.

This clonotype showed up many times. In DNA, the CDR3 is TGTGCCAGCAGCTTAGGAGCGGGAGCCTACGAGCAGTACTTC. As protein: CASSLGAGAYEQYF. V gene TRBV7-3 combines with J gene TRBJ2-7; 8 positions match TRBD2. CDR3 length equals 14 residues. V lost 2 bases and J lost 2; bases outside the gene matches: 2. Germline CDR1 is SGHTA and CDR2 is FQGTGA.

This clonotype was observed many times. The CDR3: CASSESPGQGSDEQYF. CDR3 sequence (DNA): TGTGCCAGCAGCGAGTCCCCGGGACAGGGTTCTGACGAGCAGTACTTC. This chain links TRBV5-5 with TRBJ2-7; 9 bases are shared with TRBD1. Germline V CDR1 and CDR2: SGHKS, YYEKEE (reference sequence). There are 16 residues in the CDR3. The V and J ends lost 4 bases and 5 bases, in that order; junction bases with no gene match: 13. The variable domain in full, completed from reference TRBV5-5 and TRBJ2-7, reads DAGVTQSPTHLIKTRGQQVTLRCSPISGHKSVSWYQQVLGQGPQFIFQYYEKEERGRGNFPDRFSARQFPNYSSELNVNALLLGDSALYLCASSESPGQGSDEQYFGPGTRLTVT.

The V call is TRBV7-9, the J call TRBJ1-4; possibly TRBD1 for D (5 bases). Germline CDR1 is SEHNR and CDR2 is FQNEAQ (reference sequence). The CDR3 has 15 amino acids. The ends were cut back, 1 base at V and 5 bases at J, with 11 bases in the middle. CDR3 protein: CASSLGGQLNEKLFF. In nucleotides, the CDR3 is TGTGCCAGCAGCTTAGGGGGCCAACTGAATGAAAAACTGTTTTTT.

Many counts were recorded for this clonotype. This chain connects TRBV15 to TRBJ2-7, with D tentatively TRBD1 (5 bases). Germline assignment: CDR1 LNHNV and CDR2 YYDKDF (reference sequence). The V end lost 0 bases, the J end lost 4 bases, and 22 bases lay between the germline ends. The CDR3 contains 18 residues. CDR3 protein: CATSRDLQGASLDYEQYF. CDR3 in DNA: TGTGCCACCAGCAGAGATCTCCAAGGGGCCTCTCTTGATTACGAGCAGTACTTC.